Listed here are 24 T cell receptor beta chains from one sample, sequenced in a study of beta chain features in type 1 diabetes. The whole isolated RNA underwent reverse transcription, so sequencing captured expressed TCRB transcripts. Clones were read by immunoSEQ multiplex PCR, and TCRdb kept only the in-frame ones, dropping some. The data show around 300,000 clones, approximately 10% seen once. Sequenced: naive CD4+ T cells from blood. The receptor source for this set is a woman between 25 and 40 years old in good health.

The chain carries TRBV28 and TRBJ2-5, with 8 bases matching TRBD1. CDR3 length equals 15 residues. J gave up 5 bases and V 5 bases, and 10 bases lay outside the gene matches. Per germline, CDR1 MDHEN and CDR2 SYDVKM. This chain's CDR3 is CASSSPQGAGETQYF. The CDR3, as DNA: TGTGCCAGCAGTAGCCCGCAGGGGGCAGGGGAGACCCAGTACTTC.

DNA of the CDR3: TGTGCCAGCAGCTTTCGGAACACAGGGGGCCAAGCTTTCTTT. Its translation is CASSFRNTGGQAFF. The chain couples TRBV5-6 to TRBJ1-1; TRBD1 matches at 9 bases. From germline, CDR1 is SGHDT and CDR2 YYEEEE. The CDR3 contains 14 residues. V trimming: 2 bases; J trimming: 9 bases; junction bases outside the gene matches: 8.

CDR3 nucleotides: TGTGCCAGCAGCTTAAGCGGTCCTAACTACGAGCAGTACTTC. Protein sequence: CASSLSGPNYEQYF. The genes are TRBV7-2 and TRBJ2-7; TRBD2 might be the D (5 bases). With 2 bases removed from V and 3 bases from J, the gap between germline ends came to 11 bases. The CDR3 totals 14 residues. Germline V lookup: CDR1 SGHTA, CDR2 FQGNSA.

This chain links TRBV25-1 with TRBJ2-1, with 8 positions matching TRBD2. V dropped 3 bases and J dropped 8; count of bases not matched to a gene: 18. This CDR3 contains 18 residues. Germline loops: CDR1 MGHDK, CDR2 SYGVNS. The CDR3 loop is CASSDRAIQREKYDEQFF. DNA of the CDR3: TGTGCCAGCAGTGACCGCGCGATACAGCGGGAGAAATACGATGAGCAGTTCTTC.

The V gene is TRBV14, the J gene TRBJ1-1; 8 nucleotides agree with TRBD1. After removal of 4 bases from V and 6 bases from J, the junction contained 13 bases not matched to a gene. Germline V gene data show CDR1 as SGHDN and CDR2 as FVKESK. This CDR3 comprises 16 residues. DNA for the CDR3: TGTGCCAGCAGCCTACAACACAGGGGGGTACGCGCTGAAGCTTTCTTT. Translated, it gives CASSLQHRGVRAEAFF.

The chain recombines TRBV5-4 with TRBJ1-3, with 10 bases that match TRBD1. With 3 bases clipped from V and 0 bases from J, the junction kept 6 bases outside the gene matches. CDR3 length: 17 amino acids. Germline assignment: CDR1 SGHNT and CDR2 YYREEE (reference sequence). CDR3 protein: CASSSGTGAFSGNTIYF. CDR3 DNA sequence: TGTGCCAGCAGCTCAGGGACAGGGGCGTTCTCTGGAAACACCATATATTTT.

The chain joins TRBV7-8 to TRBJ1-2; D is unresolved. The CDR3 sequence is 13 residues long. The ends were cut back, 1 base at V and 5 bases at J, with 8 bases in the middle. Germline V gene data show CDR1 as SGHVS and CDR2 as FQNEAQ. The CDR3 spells CASSLGGSYGYTF. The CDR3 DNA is TGTGCCAGCAGCTTAGGTGGTAGTTATGGCTACACCTTC.

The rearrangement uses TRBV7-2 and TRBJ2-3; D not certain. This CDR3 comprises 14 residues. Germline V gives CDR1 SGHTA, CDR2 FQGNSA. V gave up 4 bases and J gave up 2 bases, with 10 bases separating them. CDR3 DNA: TGTGCCAGCAGCTCGGTGGCGGTCACAGATACGCAGTATTTT. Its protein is CASSSVAVTDTQYF.

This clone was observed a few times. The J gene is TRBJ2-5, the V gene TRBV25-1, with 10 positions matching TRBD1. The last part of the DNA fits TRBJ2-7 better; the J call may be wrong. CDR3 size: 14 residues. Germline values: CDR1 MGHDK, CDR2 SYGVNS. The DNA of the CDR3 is TGTGCCAGCGGACAGGGGGAGGGCTCCTACGAGCAGTACTTC. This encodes CASGQGEGSYEQYF.

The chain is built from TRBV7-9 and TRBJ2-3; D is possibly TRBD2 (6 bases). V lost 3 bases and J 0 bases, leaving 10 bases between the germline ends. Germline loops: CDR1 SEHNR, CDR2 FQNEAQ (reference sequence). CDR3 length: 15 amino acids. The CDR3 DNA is TGTGCCAGCAGCTTCTTGAGCGGGAGCACAGATACGCAGTATTTT. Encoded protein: CASSFLSGSTDTQYF. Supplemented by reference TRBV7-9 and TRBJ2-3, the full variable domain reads DTGVSQNPRHKITKRGQNVTFRCDPISEHNRLYWYRQTLGQGPEFLTYFQNEAQLEKSRLLSDRFSAERPKGSFSTLEIQRTEQGDSAMYLCASSFLSGSTDTQYFGPGTRLTVL.

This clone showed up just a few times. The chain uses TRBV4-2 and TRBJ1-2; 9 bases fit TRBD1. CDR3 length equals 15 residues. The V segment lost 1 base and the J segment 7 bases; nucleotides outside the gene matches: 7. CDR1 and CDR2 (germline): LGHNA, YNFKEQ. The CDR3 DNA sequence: TGTGCCAGCAGCCAAGTGACAGGGGGGGGAGCTGGCTACACCTTC. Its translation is CASSQVTGGGAGYTF.

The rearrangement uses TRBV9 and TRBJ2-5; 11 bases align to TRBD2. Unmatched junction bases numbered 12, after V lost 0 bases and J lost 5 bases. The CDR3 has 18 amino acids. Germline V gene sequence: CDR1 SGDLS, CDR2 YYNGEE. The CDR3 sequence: CASSVAGLAGRARETQYF. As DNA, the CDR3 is TGTGCCAGCAGCGTAGCAGGACTAGCGGGTCGAGCCCGGGAGACCCAGTACTTC.

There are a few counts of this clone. The CDR3 region has the DNA TGTGCCAGCTGTACCACCCCAGTCTATGGCTACACCTTC. Translation gives CASCTTPVYGYTF. The chain employs TRBV28 and TRBJ1-2; D is unclear. The germline V gene encodes CDR1 MDHEN and CDR2 SYDVKM. V was shortened by 8 bases and J by 4 bases, with 14 bases between the two germline ends. There are 13 residues in the CDR3.

The CDR3 reads CASSIQREGDEQFF. The CDR3, as DNA: TGTGCCAGTAGTATCCAGCGGGAGGGCGATGAGCAGTTCTTC. The chain recombines TRBV19 with TRBJ2-1; 10 bases match TRBD2. Germline V gene lookup returns CDR1 LNHDA and CDR2 SQIVND (reference sequence). There are 14 residues in the CDR3. J lost 8 bases, V lost 3 bases, and 4 bases had no gene match.

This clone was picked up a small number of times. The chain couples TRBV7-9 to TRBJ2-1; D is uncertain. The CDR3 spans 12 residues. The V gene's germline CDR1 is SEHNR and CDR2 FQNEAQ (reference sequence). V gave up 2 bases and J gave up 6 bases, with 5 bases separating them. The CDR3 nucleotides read TGTGCCAGCAGCTTAACAGCCAATGAGCAGTTCTTC. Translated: CASSLTANEQFF.

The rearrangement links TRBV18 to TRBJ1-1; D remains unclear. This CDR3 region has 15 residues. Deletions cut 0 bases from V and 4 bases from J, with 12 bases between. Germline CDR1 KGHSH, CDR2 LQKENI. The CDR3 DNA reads TGTGCCAGCTCACCACCGCCAGGTATGAGCACTGAAGCTTTCTTT. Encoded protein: CASSPPPGMSTEAFF. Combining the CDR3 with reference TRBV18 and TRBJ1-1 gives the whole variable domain NAGVMQNPRHLVRRRGQEARLRCSPMKGHSHVYWYRQLPEEGLKFMVYLQKENIIDESGMPKERFSAEFPKEGPSILRIQQVVRGDSAAYFCASSPPPGMSTEAFFGQGTRLTVV.

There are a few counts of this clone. CDR3 nucleotides: TGCGCCAGCAGCCTTGGACTAGCGGGATTGAATGAGCAGTTCTTC. Protein product: CASSLGLAGLNEQFF. The chain employs TRBV4-3 and TRBJ2-1; 12 bases line up with TRBD2. The length of the CDR3 is 15 residues. J gave up 7 bases and V 4 bases, and 5 bases lay outside the gene matches. Germline loops: CDR1 LGHNA, CDR2 YSLEER.

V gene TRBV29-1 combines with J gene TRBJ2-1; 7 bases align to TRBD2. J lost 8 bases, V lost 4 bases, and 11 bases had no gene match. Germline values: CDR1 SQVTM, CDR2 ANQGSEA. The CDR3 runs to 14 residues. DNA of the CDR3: TGCAGCGTTGTAGGACTAGTAATGGGAGATGAGCAGTTCTTC. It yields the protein CSVVGLVMGDEQFF.

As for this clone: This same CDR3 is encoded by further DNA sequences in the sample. CDR3 region: CASSVALANTGELFF. Written as DNA, the CDR3 is TGTGCCAGCAGCGTAGCACTAGCTAACACCGGGGAGCTGTTTTTT. The V and J genes are TRBV9 and TRBJ2-2; D is possibly TRBD2 (6 bases). The germline V gene has CDR1 SGDLS and CDR2 YYNGEE. The CDR3 spans 15 residues. Trimming left V 0 bases short and J 2 bases short, with 8 bases between.

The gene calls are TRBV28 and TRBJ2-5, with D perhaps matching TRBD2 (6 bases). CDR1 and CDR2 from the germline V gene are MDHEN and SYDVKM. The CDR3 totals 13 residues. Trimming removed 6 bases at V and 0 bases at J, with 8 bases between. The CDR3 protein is CASSRGDQETQYF. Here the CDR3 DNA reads TGTGCCAGCAGCCGCGGGGACCAAGAGACCCAGTACTTC.

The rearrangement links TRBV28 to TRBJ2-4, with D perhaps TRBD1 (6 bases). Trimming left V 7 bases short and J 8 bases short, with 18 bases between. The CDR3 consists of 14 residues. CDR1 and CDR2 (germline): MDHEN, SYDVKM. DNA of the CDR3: TGTGCCAGCACCCAACAGGGTGGGGGAGACATTCAGTACTTC. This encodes CASTQQGGGDIQYF.

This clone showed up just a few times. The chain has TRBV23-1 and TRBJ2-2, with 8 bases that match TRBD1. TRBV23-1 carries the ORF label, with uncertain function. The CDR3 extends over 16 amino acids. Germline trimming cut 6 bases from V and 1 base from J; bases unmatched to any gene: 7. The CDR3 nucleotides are TGCGCCAGCAGCCCCGACAGGGGTTGGAACACCGGGGAGCTGTTTTTT. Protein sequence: CASSPDRGWNTGELFF.

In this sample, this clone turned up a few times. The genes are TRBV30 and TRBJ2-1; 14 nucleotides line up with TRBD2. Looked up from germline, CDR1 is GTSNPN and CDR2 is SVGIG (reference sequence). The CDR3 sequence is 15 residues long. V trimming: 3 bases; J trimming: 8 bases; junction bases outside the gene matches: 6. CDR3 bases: TGTGCCTGGAGCCCCGGGACTAGCGGGAGCGATGAGCAGTTCTTC. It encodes CAWSPGTSGSDEQFF.

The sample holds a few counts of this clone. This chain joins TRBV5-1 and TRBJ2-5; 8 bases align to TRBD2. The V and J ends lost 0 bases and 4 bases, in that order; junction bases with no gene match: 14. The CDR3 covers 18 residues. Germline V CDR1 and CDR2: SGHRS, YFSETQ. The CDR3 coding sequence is TGCGCCAGCAGCTTGGGGGTACTAGGAGCGGGAGTTTCAGAGACCCAGTACTTC. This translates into CASSLGVLGAGVSETQYF.